The 23 T cell receptor beta chains below all came from one sample that was sequenced in a study of Graves' ophthalmopathy and Graves' hyperthyroidism (dated by TCRdb to the late 2010s). TCRdb records Illumina HiSeq 2000 as the sequencer. For repertoire sequencing, the TCR beta CDR3 regions were amplified from RNA transcripts. HTBI primers and the Qiagen OneStep RT-PCR kit were used in a first-round RT-PCR, which was followed by a second-round multiplex PCR, size selection and purification. In-frame beta chains were kept once TCRdb had trimmed the public reads at Q25 with fastp and called clones with MiXCR. CDR3 protein duplicates are merged, each entry listing the most common genes and DNA. The sample table holds approximately 150,000 distinct CDR3 sequences, of which under 45% were seen once. 8% to 9.5% of the sample goes to the ten largest clones. Sequencing was done on a sample of peripheral blood. Receptor source: a man younger than 40 with Graves' ophthalmopathy. Donor details come from another sample of the same person, matched by shared clones.

This clonotype was found many times. This chain joins TRBV28 and TRBJ2-7, with TRBD2 matching 14 bases. The germline CDR1 and CDR2 sequences are MDHEN and SYDVKM. After removal of 7 bases from V and 3 bases from J, the junction contained 14 bases not matched to a gene. This CDR3 spans 18 amino acids. The CDR3 region is CASTPPGLAGVSGYEQYF. The CDR3 DNA reads TGTGCCAGCACCCCCCCGGGACTAGCGGGAGTGAGTGGCTACGAGCAGTACTTC.

In this sample, this clonotype turned up many times. The chain has TRBV6-1 and TRBJ1-2; D is perhaps TRBD1 (5 bases). V dropped 3 bases and J dropped 5 bases, with 10 bases sitting between them. Germline V gene data show CDR1 as MNHNS and CDR2 as SASEGT. The CDR3 is 13 residues long. The CDR3 region has the DNA TGTGCCAGCAGTGACCCGGGGCGATATGGCTACACCTTC. It specifies CASSDPGRYGYTF.

J is TRBJ2-5 and V is TRBV7-9; D uncertain. Germline V lookup: CDR1 SEHNR, CDR2 FQNEAQ (reference sequence). The germline V and J ends were trimmed by 2 bases and 4 bases, with 11 bases remaining between them. The CDR3 is 14 residues long. The CDR3 nucleotides are TGTGCCAGCAGCTTATCGATTGGATCAGAGACCCAGTACTTC. Amino acids: CASSLSIGSETQYF.

This clonotype occurred many times. This sequence joins TRBV27 and TRBJ2-2; unclear D gene. This CDR3 has 14 residues. V shed 6 bases and J shed 1 base, with 9 bases lying between them. CDR1 and CDR2 from the germline V gene are MNHEY and SMNVEV (reference sequence). The CDR3 DNA sequence: TGTGCCAGCAGCTTTGGCAAGAACACCGGGGAGCTGTTTTTT. Its protein product is CASSFGKNTGELFF.

The gene calls are TRBV5-4 and TRBJ2-7, with TRBD2 identical over 9 bases. The CDR3 is made up of 15 amino acids. Trimming cost V 3 bases and J 3 bases; bases outside gene matches: 7. Germline assignment: CDR1 SGHNT and CDR2 YYREEE (reference sequence). In DNA form, the CDR3 reads TGTGCCAGCAGCTCCGGACTAGCGATTCACTACGAGCAGTACTTC. Its protein product is CASSSGLAIHYEQYF.

The V gene is TRBV7-3, the J gene TRBJ2-7, with TRBD1 matching over 7 bases. The J segment lost 0 bases and the V segment lost 5 bases, leaving 7 bases of the junction unmatched. Germline V gives CDR1 SGHTA, CDR2 FQGTGA. CDR3 length: 15 amino acids. The CDR3 sequence: CASSPSGGFSYEQYF. The CDR3 DNA is TGTGCCAGCAGCCCGTCAGGGGGTTTCTCCTACGAGCAGTACTTC.

The CDR3 DNA reads TGTGCCAGCAGCGTAGGCCCAGGGGCACCGAACACTGAAGCTTTCTTT. The encoded protein is CASSVGPGAPNTEAFF. The V gene is TRBV9, the J gene TRBJ1-1; possible D gene TRBD1, 6 bases. The CDR3 is 16 residues long. Trimming left V 0 bases short and J 1 base short, with 13 bases between. Germline assignment: CDR1 SGDLS and CDR2 YYNGEE. Looking up the rest from reference TRBV9 and TRBJ1-1 gives the full variable domain: DSGVTQTPKHLITATGQRVTLRCSPRSGDLSVYWYQQSLDQGLQFLIQYYNGEERAKGNILERFSAQQFPDLHSELNLSSLELGDSALYFCASSVGPGAPNTEAFFGQGTRLTVV.

This clonotype was seen just once. The chain combines TRBV7-2 with TRBJ2-2; tentative D call: TRBD1 (6 bases). This CDR3 contains 15 residues. Germline CDR1 reads SGHTA; CDR2 reads FQGNSA. Trimming removed 2 bases at V and 7 bases at J, with 14 bases between. CDR3 sequence: CASSLSPGADGELFF. CDR3 in DNA: TGTGCCAGCAGCTTAAGTCCAGGGGCTGACGGGGAGCTGTTTTTT.

This chain joins TRBV6-4 and TRBJ2-2; the D is unclear. The CDR3 covers 11 residues. V gave up 10 bases and J gave up 7 bases, with 10 bases separating them. Germline V gene lookup returns CDR1 MRHNA and CDR2 SNTAGT. CDR3 in amino acids: CATLWGGELFF. The CDR3 DNA sequence: TGTGCCACCCTGTGGGGCGGGGAGCTGTTTTTT.

This clonotype has ten or more counts. The junction shows a germline mismatch at one end, possibly a read error. The J gene is TRBJ2-7, the V gene TRBV6-1, with 7 bases that match TRBD1. The CDR3 is 14 amino acids. CDR1 is MNHNS, CDR2 SASEGT, per germline. The CDR3 sequence: CASGQDRVSHEQYF. CDR3 sequence (DNA): TGTGCCAGCGGTCAAGACAGGGTCTCCCACGAGCAGTACTTC.

Ten or more counts support this clonotype. V is TRBV11-2 and J is TRBJ2-7; TRBD2 matches 8 bases. CDR3 size: 16 residues. V lost 7 bases, J lost 3 bases, and 14 bases stayed unmatched. Germline V gene sequence: CDR1 SGHAT, CDR2 FQNNGV. This CDR3 is CASTGGGTLPVYEQYF. The CDR3 nucleotides read TGTGCCAGCACTGGCGGGGGGACCCTACCTGTCTACGAGCAGTACTTC.

This clonotype was found many times. V is TRBV29-1 and J is TRBJ2-7, with TRBD2 identical over 11 bases. In germline, CDR1 is SQVTM, CDR2 ANQGSEA. The ends lost 6 bases at V and 5 bases at J; junction bases unmatched: 9. CDR3 length: 14 residues. The CDR3 DNA reads TGCAGCGTGCGAACTAGCGGGAGACGTAACGAGCAGTACTTC. Protein product: CSVRTSGRRNEQYF.

This clonotype was seen many times. This chain uses TRBV28 with TRBJ1-1, with a possible D match to TRBD1 (5 bases). The germline gives CDR1 MDHEN, CDR2 SYDVKM. V was clipped by 7 bases and J by 11 bases, with 20 bases between them. This CDR3 region has 13 residues. The DNA of the CDR3 is TGTGCCAGCACCCCGGGACCGACCTCTATGGCTTTCTTT. It specifies CASTPGPTSMAFF.

This clonotype was observed a single time. The rearrangement links TRBV6-5 to TRBJ2-7, with TRBD1 as a possible D gene (5 bases). From germline, CDR1 is MNHEY and CDR2 SVGAGI. This CDR3 is built from 16 residues. Trimming shortened V by 0 bases and J by 4 bases, and 16 bases separated the two germline ends. CDR3: CASSYSPLTEEYEQYF. In DNA form, the CDR3 reads TGTGCCAGCAGTTACTCCCCCTTGACAGAGGAGTACGAGCAGTACTTC.

This clonotype appeared many times. The chain has TRBV20-1 and TRBJ1-1, with D perhaps TRBD1 (5 bases). V lost 2 bases and J lost 4, with 14 bases in between. The CDR3 sequence is 14 residues long. Germline loops: CDR1 DFQATT, CDR2 SNEGSKA (reference sequence). In DNA, the CDR3 is TGCAGTGCTAGAAATTCGGGGGATGGCACTGAAGCTTTCTTT. Translation gives CSARNSGDGTEAFF.

There are a few counts of this clonotype. The J gene is TRBJ2-7, the V gene TRBV20-1, with 7 bases aligning to TRBD2. Germline V gene data show CDR1 as DFQATT and CDR2 as SNEGSKA (reference sequence). V was pared by 0 bases and J by 7 bases, with 12 bases of the junction left unmatched. The CDR3 has 15 residues. The CDR3 region is CSARDGWGRAWEQYF. The CDR3 DNA reads as TGCAGTGCTAGAGATGGGTGGGGGAGGGCCTGGGAGCAGTACTTC.

V is TRBV24-1 and J is TRBJ1-2; 7 bases map to TRBD1. V trimming: 3 bases; J trimming: 4 bases; junction bases outside the gene matches: 4. This CDR3 has 14 residues. In germline, CDR1 is KGHDR, CDR2 SFDVKD. The CDR3 nucleotides read TGTGCCACCAGTGATACCGGGACAGCCTATGGCTACACCTTC. Translated: CATSDTGTAYGYTF.

This clonotype was detected many times. The genes are TRBV6-4 and TRBJ1-2, with TRBD1 as a possible D gene (6 bases). Germline V gene sequence: CDR1 MRHNA, CDR2 SNTAGT. Between the trimmed V and J ends, which lost 10 bases and 5 bases, there was a span of 8 bases. CDR3 length: 10 amino acids. CDR3 sequence reads: CAIQGYGYTF. Written as DNA, the CDR3 is TGTGCCATACAGGGTTATGGCTACACCTTC.

This clonotype has at least ten counts. This chain joins TRBV12-3 or TRBV12-4 and TRBJ2-7; tentatively, D is TRBD2 (5 bases). V shed 5 bases and J shed 6 bases, with 8 bases lying between them. The CDR3 consists of 11 residues. The CDR3 bases are TGTGCCAGCAGTGAAGGGAGCGAGCAGTACTTC. Translation: CASSEGSEQYF.

The chain is built from TRBV28 and TRBJ2-2, with D unresolved. The CDR3 length is 15 residues. V gave up 3 bases and J gave up 6 bases, with 14 bases separating them. Germline CDR1 MDHEN, CDR2 SYDVKM. DNA for the CDR3: TGTGCCAGCAGTTTCGGTGACCCCTCGGCCGGGGAGCTGTTTTTT. Its protein product is CASSFGDPSAGELFF.

V gene TRBV12-3 or TRBV12-4 combines with J gene TRBJ2-5, with D perhaps given as TRBD1 or TRBD2 (5 bases each). The CDR3 is 13 amino acids. Trimming took off 7 bases at V and 5 bases at J, with 14 bases between the two ends. The CDR3 nucleotides are TGTGCCAGCACCCCCCCTTGGGACGAGACCCAGTACTTC. Amino acid sequence: CASTPPWDETQYF.

The V call is TRBV6-2 or TRBV6-3, the J call TRBJ1-2; D not resolved. Per the germline V gene, CDR1 is MNHEY and CDR2 is SVGEGT. The CDR3 has 14 amino acids. V was cut by 6 bases and J by 4 bases, with 15 bases left in between. CDR3 DNA sequence: TGTGCCAGCAGATCGGGCGGCGTTGGCTATGGCTACACCTTC. This codes for CASRSGGVGYGYTF.

The CDR3 spells CASSQDVEDYEQYF. Written as DNA, the CDR3 is TGCGCCAGCAGCCAAGATGTGGAGGACTACGAGCAGTACTTC. The chain is built from TRBV4-3 and TRBJ2-7; D possibly corresponds to TRBD2 (5 bases). This CDR3 region has 14 residues. Germline assignment: CDR1 LGHNA and CDR2 YSLEER. V lost 0 bases and J 3 bases, leaving 9 bases between the germline ends.